Presented here are 24 T cell receptor beta chains from one specimen sequenced in a study of cytomegalovirus exposure and HLA in healthy donors. PCR was performed using 60 Vbeta and 13 Jbeta primers. Repertoires were generated with immunoSEQ multiplex PCR, while TCRdb's copy carries only in-frame clones and drops some. Of about 140,000 clones in the sample, over 60% were seen once. The sequencing sample was made of PBMCs. Every receptor here comes from a woman in her sixties in good health and CMV-seronegative.

The chain combines TRBV5-1 with TRBJ2-7, with TRBD1 identical over 10 bases. The CDR3 runs to 16 residues. V shed 3 bases and J 3 bases; nucleotides not matched to a gene: 9. Looked up from germline, CDR1 is SGHRS and CDR2 is YFSETQ. The CDR3 DNA is TGCGCCAGCAGCTGGAGGACAGGGGGAAGAAACTACGAGCAGTACTTC. Amino acids: CASSWRTGGRNYEQYF.

This clone was seen more than once but under ten times. The CDR3 nucleotides read TGTGCCAGCAGCTTATCAAGTCAAGGGGCTAAACTTAATGAGCAGTTCTTC. Amino acids: CASSLSSQGAKLNEQFF. V gene TRBV7-6 combines with J gene TRBJ2-1; possible D gene TRBD1, 5 bases. V lost 2 bases and J lost 7, with 21 bases in between. This CDR3 region has 17 residues. Germline CDR1 and CDR2: SGHVS and FNYEAQ.

J is TRBJ2-1 and V is TRBV7-6, with 11 bases identical to TRBD2. V shed 1 base, J shed 9 bases, and the junction held 5 bases outside the gene matches. There are 15 residues in the CDR3. Per the germline V gene, CDR1 is SGHVS and CDR2 is FNYEAQ. For the CDR3, the DNA is TGTGCCAGCAGCTTAGGGGGTAGCGGGAGGGGTGAGCAGTTCTTC. Translating it yields CASSLGGSGRGEQFF.

This chain uses TRBV5-6 with TRBJ2-7, with 7 nucleotides matching TRBD2. CDR1 is SGHDT, CDR2 YYEEEE, per germline. V was pared by 3 bases and J by 1 base, with 4 bases of the junction left unmatched. CDR3 length: 14 residues. CDR3 amino acids: CASSWGGPSYEQYF. The CDR3 nucleotides read TGTGCCAGCAGCTGGGGAGGGCCGTCCTACGAGCAGTACTTC.

This chain links TRBV9 with TRBJ2-1, with 12 positions matching TRBD2. Losses at the gene ends were 4 bases for V and 12 bases for J; bases not matched to a gene: 20. The CDR3 runs to 18 residues. Per germline, CDR1 SGDLS and CDR2 YYNGEE. CDR3 loop: CASSPNQAPSGGAGGQFF. CDR3 coding DNA: TGTGCCAGCAGCCCCAATCAAGCCCCTAGCGGGGGGGCCGGCGGGCAGTTCTTC.

The chain joins TRBV6-4 to TRBJ2-1; 11 bases align to TRBD2. The CDR3 has 14 residues. Germline assignment: CDR1 MRHNA and CDR2 SNTAGT. Unmatched junction bases numbered 0, after V lost 4 bases and J lost 4 bases. The CDR3 loop is CASSASGGYNEQFF. DNA for the CDR3: TGTGCCAGCAGTGCTAGCGGGGGGTACAATGAGCAGTTCTTC.

The chain links TRBV5-1 to TRBJ2-2, with TRBD1 as a possible D gene (5 bases). CDR1 is SGHRS and CDR2 is YFSETQ in the germline V gene. V was trimmed by 1 base and J by 2 bases, leaving 9 bases between them. This CDR3 contains 15 residues. The CDR3: CASSLQGKNTGELFF. The CDR3 nucleotides are TGCGCCAGCAGCTTGCAGGGAAAAAACACCGGGGAGCTGTTTTTT.

The rearrangement joins TRBV2 to TRBJ1-6, with D possibly being TRBD1 (5 bases). The germline V gene has CDR1 SNHLY and CDR2 FYNNEI. There are 17 residues in the CDR3. The ends were cut back, 4 bases at V and 0 bases at J, with 13 bases in the middle. CDR3 residues: CASSGRAQGSYNSPLHF. In DNA form, the CDR3 reads TGTGCCAGCAGTGGCAGGGCCCAGGGCTCCTATAATTCACCCCTCCACTTT.

This chain joins TRBV5-4 and TRBJ2-7, with 7 bases fitting TRBD1. V gave up 3 bases and J gave up 0 bases; unmatched junction bases: 6. This CDR3 has 15 amino acids. Germline V gene lookup returns CDR1 SGHNT and CDR2 YYREEE (reference sequence). The CDR3 sequence is CASSSGTVSSYEQYF. In DNA form, the CDR3 reads TGTGCCAGCAGCTCGGGGACAGTCTCCTCCTACGAGCAGTACTTC.

The J gene is TRBJ1-1, the V gene TRBV5-4; 7 nucleotides agree with TRBD1. The junction had 17 bases not matched to a gene; V was cut back by 4 bases and J by 8 bases. This CDR3 is built from 16 residues. Per the germline V gene, CDR1 is SGHNT and CDR2 is YYREEE (reference sequence). This CDR3 reads CASSREQTGPTSEAFF. CDR3 coding DNA: TGTGCCAGCAGCCGCGAACAGACAGGGCCTACCTCCGAAGCTTTCTTT.

The J gene is TRBJ2-1, the V gene TRBV19, with D perhaps matching TRBD2 (7 bases). V was clipped by 1 base and J by 9 bases, with 13 bases between them. The germline V gene encodes CDR1 LNHDA and CDR2 SQIVND (reference sequence). CDR3 length: 14 residues. In DNA, the CDR3 is TGTGCCAGTAGTATAGCGGGGGGCCAGGGTGAGCAGTTCTTC. Protein: CASSIAGGQGEQFF.

V gene TRBV5-4 combines with J gene TRBJ2-5; TRBD1 matches at 11 bases. The CDR3 runs to 14 residues. Germline-derived CDR1 and CDR2 are SGHNT and YYREEE (reference sequence). V lost 4 bases and J lost 4; bases outside the gene matches: 3. The CDR3 reads CASSQGQGAETQYF. The DNA for the CDR3 is TGTGCCAGCAGCCAAGGACAGGGGGCAGAGACCCAGTACTTC.

This clone was found a few times. CDR3 in DNA: TGTGCCAGCAACCGGGACAGGGTATCCGGCGAGCAGTACTTC. As protein: CASNRDRVSGEQYF. The rearrangement uses TRBV6-1 and TRBJ2-7; 9 nucleotides match TRBD1. Looked up from germline, CDR1 is MNHNS and CDR2 is SASEGT. V trimming: 7 bases; J trimming: 6 bases; junction bases outside the gene matches: 10. The CDR3 loop spans 14 amino acids.

V and J are TRBV7-2 and TRBJ1-4; the match to TRBD1 covers 10 bases. The V gene end was trimmed by 3 bases and the J gene end by 8 bases; junction bases not matched to a gene: 3. CDR1 is SGHTA, CDR2 FQGNSA, per germline. The CDR3 consists of 14 residues. The CDR3 spells CASSLTGGLEKLFF. The CDR3 DNA sequence: TGTGCCAGCAGCTTGACAGGGGGCTTGGAAAAACTGTTTTTT.

This sequence joins TRBV11-3 and TRBJ1-1; TRBD1 aligns across 7 bases. The germline V gene encodes CDR1 SGHNT and CDR2 YENEEA. V lost 5 bases and J lost 1; bases outside the gene matches: 4. CDR3 length: 14 amino acids. The DNA of the CDR3 is TGTGCCAGCAGCCCGGGGACAGAGAACACTGAAGCTTTCTTT. This translates into CASSPGTENTEAFF.

Notes on this clone: The CDR3 does not end in the conserved phenylalanine or tryptophan, so this is likely a read error. The chain is built from TRBV10-3 and TRBJ1-2; 8 nucleotides agree with TRBD1. Germline V lookup: CDR1 ENHRY, CDR2 SYGVKD. V dropped 4 bases and J dropped 6; count of bases not matched to a gene: 4. This CDR3 has 13 amino acids. CDR3 residues: CAISVDRGNGYTL. The CDR3 DNA is TGTGCCATCAGTGTCGACAGGGGAAATGGCTACACCCTC.

The rearrangement joins TRBV28 to TRBJ2-3; TRBD2 matches at 10 bases. The V gene end was trimmed by 2 bases and the J gene end by 4 bases; junction bases not matched to a gene: 9. CDR3 length equals 17 residues. Germline lookup yields CDR1 MDHEN and CDR2 SYDVKM. This CDR3 is CASSLRTSGRAADTQYF. For the CDR3, the DNA is TGTGCCAGCAGTTTAAGGACGAGCGGGAGGGCGGCAGATACGCAGTATTTT.

This chain connects TRBV7-2 to TRBJ2-1; 14 bases agree with TRBD2. With 0 bases clipped from V and 0 bases from J, the junction kept 4 bases outside the gene matches. The germline gives CDR1 SGHTA, CDR2 FQGNSA. The CDR3 covers 19 residues. The CDR3 sequence is CASSLAGLAGGSSYNEQFF. The CDR3 DNA sequence: TGTGCCAGCAGCTTAGCCGGACTAGCGGGAGGAAGCTCCTACAATGAGCAGTTCTTC.

This clone has a handful of counts. This chain connects TRBV5-4 to TRBJ1-5; D uncertain. CDR1 is SGHNT and CDR2 is YYREEE in the germline V gene (reference sequence). Trimming removed 0 bases at V and 1 base at J, with 8 bases between. The CDR3 has 15 residues. The CDR3 coding sequence is TGTGCCAGCAGCTTGGATCCGGGGAGCAATCAGCCCCAGCATTTT. This codes for CASSLDPGSNQPQHF.

The V call is TRBV9, the J call TRBJ2-1; D perhaps matches TRBD1 (5 bases). V was cut by 3 bases and J by 5 bases, with 9 bases left in between. The CDR3 is 13 amino acids. Germline CDR1 reads SGDLS; CDR2 reads YYNGEE. CDR3 amino acids: CASSETVNNEQFF. For the CDR3, the DNA is TGTGCCAGCAGCGAGACAGTCAACAATGAGCAGTTCTTC.

V and J are TRBV5-6 and TRBJ1-4; D gene unclear. Trimming took 0 bases from V and 8 from J, leaving 11 bases between them. The CDR3 length is 14 residues. Germline V gives CDR1 SGHDT, CDR2 YYEEEE. The CDR3: CASSLVSSGEKLFF. CDR3 nucleotides: TGTGCCAGCAGCTTGGTCAGCAGCGGGGAAAAACTGTTTTTT.

V and J are TRBV19 and TRBJ2-1; 7 nucleotides match TRBD2. This CDR3 is 16 amino acids long. The germline V gene encodes CDR1 LNHDA and CDR2 SQIVND (reference sequence). The V segment lost 5 bases and the J segment 0 bases; nucleotides outside the gene matches: 7. CDR3 loop: CASSPLSSGSYNEQFF. CDR3 DNA sequence: TGTGCCAGTAGTCCACTTTCTAGCGGCTCCTACAATGAGCAGTTCTTC.

The chain combines TRBV18 with TRBJ2-5; 7 nucleotides match TRBD2. CDR1 is KGHSH, CDR2 LQKENI, per germline. The CDR3 covers 15 residues. V shed 2 bases and J 3 bases; nucleotides not matched to a gene: 6. The CDR3 nucleotides are TGTGCCAGCTCACCATACTCCGGGACTAAAGAGACCCAGTACTTC. As protein: CASSPYSGTKETQYF.

There are a few counts of this clone. The V call is TRBV7-9, the J call TRBJ2-3, with TRBD2 identical over 12 bases. The CDR3 covers 16 residues. Looked up from germline, CDR1 is SEHNR and CDR2 is FQNEAQ (reference sequence). V lost 5 bases to trimming and J lost 4 bases; unmatched junction nucleotides: 7. CDR3 nucleotide sequence: TGTGCCAGCAGCCCCCCCGGACTAGCGGGGTCAGATACGCAGTATTTT. Amino acid sequence: CASSPPGLAGSDTQYF.